Given below is one T cell receptor beta chain in context. The ends were cut back, 1 base at V and 0 bases at J, with 18 bases in the middle. There are 18 residues in the CDR3. CDR1 is SGHAT, CDR2 FQNNGV, per germline. Produced via immunoSEQ multiplex PCR; TCRdb's table is partial and in-frame only. The data show 60,000 or so clones, with approximately 90% seen just once and approximately 1% held by the top ten. This sample is part of a study of T cell changes during pregnancy in multiple sclerosis. The sequenced sample was peripheral blood, obtained in the first trimester of pregnancy. The receptor was derived from a female donor in good health, enrolled as a control in a pregnancy study. V gene TRBV11-2 combines with J gene TRBJ1-2; weak D call: TRBD1 (5 bases). Here the CDR3 DNA reads TGTGCCAGCAGCTTAGTTGGGGCAGGACGCCCGCCTAACTATGGCTACACCTTC. It translates to CASSLVGAGRPPNYGYTF.